These T cell receptor beta chains were read from a single sample in a study of blood T cell repertoires in COVID-19. Data came from immunoSEQ multiplex PCR; TCRdb stores just in-frame clones and leaves some out. The sample lists under 200,000 clones, 85% to 90% occurring once. The specimen was peripheral blood. Receptors were obtained from a man in his fifties or sixties with active or convalescent COVID-19. Both conserved end residues are part of each CDR3. Fields, in order: clone size, D gene, J gene, V gene, CDR3 protein, CDR3 DNA. The D gene is left open where the match is weak. The size field is filled for only some rows; it gives once, few, many or a size class.

>.|TRBD1|TRBJ2-1|TRBV24-1
CATSDPGTGYNEQFF
TGTGCCACCAGTGACCCCGGGACAGGATACAATGAGCAGTTCTTC
>.|.|TRBJ1-4|TRBV29-1
CSVAETVGEKLFF
TGCAGCGTTGCCGAGACAGTGGGTGAAAAACTGTTTTTT
>once|TRBD2|TRBJ2-4|TRBV7-2
CASSLGGGLAENIQYF
TGTGCCAGCAGCTTAGGAGGGGGACTAGCGGAAAACATTCAGTACTTC
>.|.|TRBJ2-7|TRBV10-1
CASRLTMEQGSTYEQYF
TGCGCCAGCAGACTCACCATGGAACAGGGCAGCACGTACGAGCAGTACTTC
>.|TRBD2|TRBJ2-3|TRBV6-2/TRBV6-3
CASSYSTSGVYQPDTQYF
TGTGCCAGCAGTTACTCGACTAGCGGGGTCTACCAGCCAGATACGCAGTATTTT
>.|TRBD1|TRBJ1-1|TRBV29-1
CSARDRGRPNTEAFF
TGCAGCGCCCGGGACAGGGGCCGCCCGAACACTGAAGCTTTCTTT
>.|TRBD1|TRBJ2-7|TRBV11-2
CASSLVWTGPTYEQYF
TGTGCCAGCAGCTTAGTCTGGACAGGCCCAACCTACGAGCAGTACTTC
>.|.|TRBJ1-1|TRBV6-5
CASNGGTEAFF
TGTGCCAGCAATGGGGGGACTGAAGCTTTCTTT
>.|.|TRBJ1-1|TRBV7-9
CASSLANSEAFF
TGTGCCAGCAGCTTAGCTAACAGTGAAGCTTTCTTT
>once|.|TRBJ2-1|TRBV3-1/TRBV3-2
CASSQRGYNEQFF
TGTGCCAGCAGCCAGCGGGGATACAATGAGCAGTTCTTC
>.|TRBD2|TRBJ2-1|TRBV10-2
CASSGTSVKYNEQFF
TGCGCCAGCAGCGGGACTAGCGTGAAGTACAATGAGCAGTTCTTC
>.|TRBD2|TRBJ2-2|TRBV4-3
CASSQVAGAGELFF
TGCGCCAGCAGCCAAGTAGCGGGAGCTGGGGAGCTGTTTTTT
>.|TRBD2|TRBJ2-6|TRBV19
CASSIGGTGGLQANVLTF
TGTGCCAGTAGTATTGGAGGGACGGGAGGATTGCAAGCCAACGTCCTGACTTTC
>.|.|TRBJ2-1|TRBV7-3
CASSLGPLGSGSYNEQFF
TGTGCCAGCAGCTTAGGCCCTCTGGGCTCCGGCTCCTACAATGAGCAGTTCTTC
>.|.|TRBJ2-7|TRBV29-1
CSVEFGQGKGEQYF
TGCAGCGTTGAATTCGGCCAGGGTAAGGGCGAGCAGTACTTC
>.|.|TRBJ2-1|TRBV7-2
CASSLVWPQRGHNEQFF
TGTGCCAGCAGCTTAGTTTGGCCCCAAAGGGGCCACAATGAGCAGTTCTTC
>.|.|TRBJ1-2|TRBV9
CASSRTRTATYGYTF
TGTGCCAGCAGCAGAACTCGGACAGCAACTTATGGCTACACCTTC
>.|TRBD1|TRBJ1-1|TRBV7-2
CASSQDRAEAFF
TGTGCCAGCAGCCAAGACAGGGCTGAAGCTTTCTTT
>.|.|TRBJ1-2|TRBV4-1
CASSQSDSHRYGYTF
TGCGCCAGCAGCCAATCTGATAGTCATCGGTATGGCTACACCTTC
>.|TRBD1|TRBJ1-4|TRBV5-1
CASSLRGAGGNEKLFF
TGCGCCAGCAGCTTGAGAGGAGCAGGGGGTAATGAAAAACTGTTTTTT
>.|TRBD1|TRBJ1-2|TRBV4-1
CASSFQRQGTGYTF
TGCGCCAGCAGCTTCCAAAGACAGGGGACGGGCTACACCTTC
>.|TRBD1|TRBJ1-1|TRBV6-2/TRBV6-3
CASSSPSTGATTEAFF
TGTGCCAGCAGTAGTCCCTCGACAGGGGCGACCACTGAAGCTTTCTTT
>.|.|TRBJ2-2|TRBV4-3
CASSQEAAGELFF
TGCGCCAGCAGCCAAGAAGCCGCCGGGGAGCTGTTTTTT
>.|.|TRBJ1-6|TRBV7-8
CASSYGTFSPLHF
TGTGCCAGCAGCTACGGGACATTTTCACCCCTCCACTTT
>.|.|TRBJ2-1|TRBV6-5
CASSSGLPGNEQFF
TGTGCCAGCAGTAGCGGGCTCCCGGGCAATGAGCAGTTCTTC
>.|.|TRBJ1-3|TRBV7-2
CASSFGPGQYTIYF
TGTGCCAGCAGCTTCGGCCCAGGGCAATACACCATATATTTT
>.|.|TRBJ2-7|TRBV5-1
CASSLGPGSSGQYF
TGCGCCAGCAGCTTGGGTCCCGGTTCCTCTGGGCAGTACTTC
>.|.|TRBJ1-6|TRBV25-1
CASSEYKQDKGVRSPLHF
TGTGCCAGCAGTGAATATAAGCAGGACAAAGGGGTTCGGTCACCCCTCCACTTT
>.|.|TRBJ1-1|TRBV21-1
CASREGWPRNTEAFF
TGTGCCAGCAGGGAGGGATGGCCTCGGAACACTGAAGCTTTCTTT
>.|.|TRBJ2-3|TRBV4-3
CASSQEEKAADTQYF
TGCGCCAGCAGCCAAGAGGAGAAGGCGGCAGATACGCAGTATTTT
>.|TRBD1|TRBJ1-4|TRBV2
CASIQGQANEKLFF
TGTGCCAGCATCCAAGGACAGGCGAATGAAAAACTGTTTTTT
>.|.|TRBJ1-3|TRBV28
CASSRPGSGNTIYF
TGTGCCAGCAGTCGTCCGGGGTCCGGAAACACCATATATTTT
>few|.|TRBJ2-7|TRBV12-3/TRBV12-4
CASSQLYEQYF
TGTGCCAGCAGCCAACTTTACGAGCAGTACTTC
>once|TRBD2|TRBJ2-7|TRBV9
CASSVVAGGPSEQYF
TGTGCCAGCAGCGTAGTAGCGGGAGGGCCCTCCGAGCAGTACTTC
>.|.|TRBJ1-1|TRBV18
CASSPDMDTEAFF
TGTGCCAGCTCACCGGACATGGACACTGAAGCTTTCTTT
>.|TRBD1|TRBJ1-4|TRBV6-5
CASSTYRGREKLFF
TGTGCCAGCAGTACCTACAGGGGTCGGGAAAAACTGTTTTTT
>.|.|TRBJ1-2|TRBV24-1
CATSDSTGFAGGYTF
TGTGCCACCAGTGATTCAACAGGATTTGCCGGTGGCTACACCTTC
>once|TRBD1|TRBJ1-2|TRBV29-1
CSVDVQGSGYGYTF
TGCAGCGTTGACGTACAGGGGAGCGGCTATGGCTACACCTTC
>.|.|TRBJ2-5|TRBV10-3
CAISELAQETQYF
TGTGCCATCAGTGAGCTAGCGCAGGAGACCCAGTACTTC
>few|.|TRBJ1-1|TRBV6-4
CASSLTRDKNTEAFF
TGTGCCAGCAGTCTAACCCGGGACAAGAACACTGAAGCTTTCTTT
>.|.|TRBJ2-5|TRBV12-3/TRBV12-4
CASTGGRGETQYF
TGTGCCAGCACTGGTGGGCGTGGAGAGACCCAGTACTTC
>.|TRBD2|TRBJ2-7|TRBV18
CASSQGTSGAYEQYF
TGTGCCAGCTCACAGGGGACTAGCGGAGCCTACGAGCAGTACTTC
>.|TRBD2|TRBJ2-2|TRBV19
CASRGLAGGKWELFF
TGTGCCAGTAGAGGACTAGCGGGAGGGAAATGGGAGCTGTTTTTT
>.|.|TRBJ2-2|TRBV5-1
CASSFSMGRAHTGELFF
TGCGCCAGCAGCTTTAGTATGGGCAGGGCTCACACCGGGGAGCTGTTTTTT
>.|.|TRBJ1-1|TRBV2
CASSENRDTEAFF
TGTGCCAGCAGTGAAAACAGGGACACTGAAGCTTTCTTT
>.|.|TRBJ2-7|TRBV6-6
CASSGDLLQYF
TGTGCCAGCAGCGGAGACCTTTTGCAGTACTTC
>.|.|TRBJ2-3|TRBV19
CASSIDVLGDNTDTQYF
TGTGCCAGTAGTATAGATGTCCTAGGGGACAACACAGATACGCAGTATTTT
>.|.|TRBJ2-1|TRBV19
CASRPTGGDHNEQFF
TGTGCCAGTAGACCCACGGGCGGGGACCACAATGAGCAGTTCTTC
>.|.|TRBJ1-1|TRBV12-5
CASGTNPGTEAFF
TGTGCTAGTGGTACTAATCCGGGCACTGAAGCTTTCTTT
>.|TRBD1|TRBJ2-7|TRBV4-3
CASSQYRGREQYF
TGCGCCAGCAGCCAGTACAGGGGGCGCGAGCAGTACTTC
>.|.|TRBJ2-1|TRBV5-1
CASSYFTVGQIDNEQFF
TGCGCCAGCAGCTACTTTACTGTCGGACAGATAGACAATGAGCAGTTCTTC
>.|.|TRBJ1-3|TRBV6-6
CASSYSPGVAANTIYF
TGTGCCAGCAGTTACTCGCCAGGGGTCGCCGCGAACACCATATATTTT
>.|TRBD2|TRBJ2-1|TRBV12-5
CASGLVLERERGEQFF
TGTGCTAGTGGTTTGGTACTCGAGCGGGAGCGTGGAGAGCAGTTCTTC
>.|.|TRBJ1-4|TRBV19
CASTSPEHVEKLFF
TGTGCCAGTACCTCCCCGGAGCATGTTGAAAAACTGTTTTTT
>.|TRBD1|TRBJ2-1|TRBV6-5
CASSYSDRGPYNEQFF
TGTGCCAGCAGTTATTCGGACAGGGGTCCCTACAATGAGCAGTTCTTC
>.|TRBD2|TRBJ2-2|TRBV7-6
CASSLGTRNTGELFF
TGTGCCAGCAGCTTAGGGACTAGGAACACCGGGGAGCTGTTTTTT
>.|.|TRBJ1-5|TRBV21-1
CASSNKRWGPIQPQHF
TGTGCCAGCAGCAACAAAAGATGGGGCCCCATTCAGCCCCAGCATTTT
>.|TRBD1|TRBJ2-7|TRBV29-1
CSVVKDRRYEQYF
TGCAGCGTTGTGAAGGACAGGCGCTACGAGCAGTACTTC